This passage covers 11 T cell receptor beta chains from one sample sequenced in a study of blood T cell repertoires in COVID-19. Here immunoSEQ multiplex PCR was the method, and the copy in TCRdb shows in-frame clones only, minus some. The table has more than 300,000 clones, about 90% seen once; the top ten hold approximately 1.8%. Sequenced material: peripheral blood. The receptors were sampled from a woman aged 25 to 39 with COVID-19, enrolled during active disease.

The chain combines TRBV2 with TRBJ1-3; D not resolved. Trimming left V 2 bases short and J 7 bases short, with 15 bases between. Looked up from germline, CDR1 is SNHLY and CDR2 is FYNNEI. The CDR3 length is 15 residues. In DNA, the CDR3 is TGTGCCAGCAGTGAATTGGTTATCACGGGGAACACCATATATTTT. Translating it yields CASSELVITGNTIYF.

The DNA of the CDR3 is TGTGCCAGTAGTTCCCCAGGGGGCACAGATACGCAGTATTTT. It encodes CASSSPGGTDTQYF. V gene TRBV19 combines with J gene TRBJ2-3; the D gene is possibly TRBD1 (6 bases). Germline lookup yields CDR1 LNHDA and CDR2 SQIVND (reference sequence). V gave up 5 bases and J gave up 1 base, with 10 bases separating them. The CDR3 is made up of 14 amino acids.

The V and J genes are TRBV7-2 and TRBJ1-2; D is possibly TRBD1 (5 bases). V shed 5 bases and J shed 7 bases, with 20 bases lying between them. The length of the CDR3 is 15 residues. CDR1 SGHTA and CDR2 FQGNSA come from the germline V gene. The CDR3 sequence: CASSRTGHGGSGYTF. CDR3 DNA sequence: TGTGCCAGCAGCCGGACCGGGCACGGGGGTAGTGGCTACACCTTC.

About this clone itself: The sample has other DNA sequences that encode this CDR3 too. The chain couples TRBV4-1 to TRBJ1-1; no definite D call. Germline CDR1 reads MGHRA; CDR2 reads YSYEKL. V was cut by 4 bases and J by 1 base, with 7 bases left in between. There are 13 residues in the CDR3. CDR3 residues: CASSLGGNTEAFF. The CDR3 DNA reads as TGCGCCAGCAGCCTTGGCGGGAACACTGAAGCTTTCTTT.

The CDR3 sequence: CASSEDFSDSPLHF. The CDR3 bases are TGTGCCAGCAGTGAAGACTTCTCTGATTCACCCCTCCACTTT. V usage is TRBV2 and J usage is TRBJ1-6; D unresolved. The CDR3 loop spans 14 amino acids. V gave up 1 base and J gave up 8 bases, with 9 bases separating them. Germline-derived CDR1 and CDR2 are SNHLY and FYNNEI.

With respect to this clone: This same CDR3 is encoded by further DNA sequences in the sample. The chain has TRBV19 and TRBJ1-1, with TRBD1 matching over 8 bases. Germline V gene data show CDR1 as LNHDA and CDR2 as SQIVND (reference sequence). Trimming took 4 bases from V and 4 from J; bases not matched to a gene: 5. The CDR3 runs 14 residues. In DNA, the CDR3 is TGTGCCAGTAGTACCCAGGGGGCAAGCACTGAAGCTTTCTTT. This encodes CASSTQGASTEAFF.

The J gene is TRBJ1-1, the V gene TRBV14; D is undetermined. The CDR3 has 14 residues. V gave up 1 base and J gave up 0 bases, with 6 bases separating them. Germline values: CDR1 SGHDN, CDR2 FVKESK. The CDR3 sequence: CASSQGRMNTEAFF. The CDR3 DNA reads TGTGCCAGCAGCCAAGGGAGGATGAACACTGAAGCTTTCTTT.

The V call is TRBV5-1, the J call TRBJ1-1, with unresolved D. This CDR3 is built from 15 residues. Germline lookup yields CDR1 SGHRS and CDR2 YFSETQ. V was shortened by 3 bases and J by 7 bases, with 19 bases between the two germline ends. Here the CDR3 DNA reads TGCGCCAGCAGCTCCCCCCTGCCCGGGAATAATGAAGCTTTCTTT. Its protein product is CASSSPLPGNNEAFF.

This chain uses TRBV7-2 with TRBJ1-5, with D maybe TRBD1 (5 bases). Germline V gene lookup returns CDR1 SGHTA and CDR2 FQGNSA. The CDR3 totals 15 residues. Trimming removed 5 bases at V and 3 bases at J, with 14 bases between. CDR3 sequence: CASSPEWGYNQPQHF. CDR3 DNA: TGTGCCAGCAGCCCCGAATGGGGCTACAATCAGCCCCAGCATTTT.

CDR3 nucleotides: TGTGCCAGCAGCCAAGGTCAGGGTTCCTACAATGAGCAGTTCTTC. It specifies CASSQGQGSYNEQFF. The chain uses TRBV14 and TRBJ2-1, with D tentatively TRBD1 (5 bases). V lost 1 base and J lost 1, with 8 bases in between. This CDR3 comprises 15 residues. Germline V CDR1 and CDR2: SGHDN, FVKESK.

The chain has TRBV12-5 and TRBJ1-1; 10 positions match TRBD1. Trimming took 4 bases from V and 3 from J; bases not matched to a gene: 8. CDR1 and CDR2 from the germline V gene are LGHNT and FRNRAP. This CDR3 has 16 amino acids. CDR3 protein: CASGSLGQGGDTEAFF. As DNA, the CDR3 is TGTGCTAGTGGTTCCCTAGGACAGGGGGGGGACACTGAAGCTTTCTTT. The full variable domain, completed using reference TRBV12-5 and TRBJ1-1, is DARVTQTPRHKVTEMGQEVTMRCQPILGHNTVFWYRQTMMQGLELLAYFRNRAPLDDSGMPKDRFSAEMPDATLATLKIQPSEPRDSAVYFCASGSLGQGGDTEAFFGQGTRLTVV.